This T cell receptor beta chain was observed in a study of cytotoxic CD8 clonotypes in ibrutinib-treated CLL. Across the whole study: Investigators reported roughly 25 partial and 2 complete responses; after median roughly 70 months, around 15 patients remained remitted and about 12 progressed. Samples had a mean of approximately 240,000 productive templates and 85,000 to 100,000 productive rearrangements.

Germline V CDR1 and CDR2: SGHNT, YYREEE (reference sequence). The CDR3 extends over 16 amino acids. V was shortened by 4 bases and J by 8 bases, with 21 bases between the two germline ends. Study-level results: Stable or contracted on treatment, public clonotypes were also uncommon. While tracking circulating CD8+ T-cell counts, baseline clonality exceeded that of age-matched healthy donors.

Notes on this clone: As yet, its antigen is unknown.

Sequenced by immunoSEQ multiplex PCR; TCRdb stores in-frame clones only, minus some. The table lists 9,500 to 15,000 clones, 62% of them singletons. The input for sequencing was PBMCs, taken before ibrutinib treatment. This receptor was obtained from a human donor with chronic lymphocytic leukemia. V is TRBV5-4 and J is TRBJ1-4, with D perhaps matching TRBD1 (6 bases). CDR3 protein: CASSGKQGGAGEKLFF. The CDR3, as DNA: TGTGCCAGCAGCGGCAAACAGGGAGGGGCGGGGGAAAAACTGTTTTTT.